This TCR beta chain was sequenced for a study of CD8+CD57+ T cells in acquired aplastic anemia. Background on the study: Sorted CD4+ and CD8+ cells yielded DNA averaging around 3.2 ug. The study, taken as a whole, reports: Patients and controls were not found to differ significantly in CD8+ Simpson's diversity. Fewer than 35 sequences, all CD8+ CDR3, were shared between patients and controls.

Trimming cost V 5 bases and J 2 bases; bases outside gene matches: 9. The CDR3 is 17 amino acids. CDR1 and CDR2 (germline): DFQATT, SNEGSKA (reference sequence). Genomic DNA served as template for TCR beta VDJ and CDR3 profiling. TCRdb redid the calling of the reads with MiXCR, one entry per CDR3 protein. The sample lists 150,000 to 200,000 distinct CDR3 sequences, less than 55% occurring once. The table lists this clonotype with many counts. Its antigen is still unknown. The material sequenced was sorted CD4+, CD8+, or CD8+CD57+ T cells (not recorded which) from PBMCs. The chain couples TRBV20-1 to TRBJ2-4, with TRBD2 matching 13 bases. The TCR originated in a human donor in good health. The CDR3 loop is CSADGTSGTGPKNIQYF. As DNA, the CDR3 is TGCAGTGCTGACGGGACTAGCGGGACTGGCCCCAAAAACATTCAGTACTTC.